The clone carrying this T cell receptor (beta chain) was picked up a small number of times. The germline V and J ends were trimmed by 3 bases and 1 base, with 14 bases remaining between them. This CDR3 comprises 15 residues. The germline CDR1 and CDR2 sequences are SQVTM and ANQGSEA. The data belong to a study of T-cell memory formation after mild COVID-19. TCRdb independently ran MiXCR on the 5' RACE reads; one entry per CDR3 protein. The sample holds approximately 260,000 distinct CDR3 sequences, around 17% seen once. The J gene is TRBJ2-3, the V gene TRBV29-1; no clear D gene. This receptor was obtained from a man aged 18-30 years who had mild COVID-19 (a few samples of this study predate the infection). Cell type and time point are not known. Sequencing was done on a sample of PBMCs or a T cell subset sorted from them (not recorded which). CDR3 sequence (DNA): TGCAGCGTTGAGACTCGGAGCAAGCGCACAGATACGCAGTATTTT. Translation gives CSVETRSKRTDTQYF.